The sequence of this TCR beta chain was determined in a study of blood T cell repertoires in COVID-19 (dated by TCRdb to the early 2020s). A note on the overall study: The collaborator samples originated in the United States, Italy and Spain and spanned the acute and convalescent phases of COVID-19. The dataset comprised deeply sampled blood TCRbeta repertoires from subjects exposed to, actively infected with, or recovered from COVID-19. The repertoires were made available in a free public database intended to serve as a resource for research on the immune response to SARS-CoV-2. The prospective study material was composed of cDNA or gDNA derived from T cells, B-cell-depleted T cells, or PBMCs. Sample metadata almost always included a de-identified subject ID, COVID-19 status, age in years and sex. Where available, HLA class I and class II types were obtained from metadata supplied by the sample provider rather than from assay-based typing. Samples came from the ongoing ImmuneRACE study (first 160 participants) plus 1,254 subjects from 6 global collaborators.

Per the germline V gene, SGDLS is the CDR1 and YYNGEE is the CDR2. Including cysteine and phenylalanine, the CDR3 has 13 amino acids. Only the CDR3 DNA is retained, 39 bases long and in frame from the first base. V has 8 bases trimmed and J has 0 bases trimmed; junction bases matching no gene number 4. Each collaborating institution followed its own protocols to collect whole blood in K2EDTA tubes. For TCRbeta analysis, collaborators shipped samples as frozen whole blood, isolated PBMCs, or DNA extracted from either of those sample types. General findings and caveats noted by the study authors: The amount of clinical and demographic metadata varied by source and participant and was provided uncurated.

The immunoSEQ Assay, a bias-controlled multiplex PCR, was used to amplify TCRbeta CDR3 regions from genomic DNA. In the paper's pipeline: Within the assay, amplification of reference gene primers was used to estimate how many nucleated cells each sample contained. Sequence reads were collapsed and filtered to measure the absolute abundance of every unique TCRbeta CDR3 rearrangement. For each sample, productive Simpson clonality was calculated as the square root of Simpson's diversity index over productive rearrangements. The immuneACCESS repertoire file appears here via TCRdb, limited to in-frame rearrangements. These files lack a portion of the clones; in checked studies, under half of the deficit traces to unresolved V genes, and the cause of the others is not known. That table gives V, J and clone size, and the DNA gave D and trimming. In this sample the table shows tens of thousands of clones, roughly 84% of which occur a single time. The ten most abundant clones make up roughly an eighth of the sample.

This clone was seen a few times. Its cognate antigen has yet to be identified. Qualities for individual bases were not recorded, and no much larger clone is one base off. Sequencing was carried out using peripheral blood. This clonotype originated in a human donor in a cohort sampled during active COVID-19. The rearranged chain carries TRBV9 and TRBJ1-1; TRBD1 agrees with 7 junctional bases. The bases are TGTGCCAGAATCGACAGGGTGAACACTGAAGCTTTCTTT. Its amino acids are CARIDRVNTEAFF.